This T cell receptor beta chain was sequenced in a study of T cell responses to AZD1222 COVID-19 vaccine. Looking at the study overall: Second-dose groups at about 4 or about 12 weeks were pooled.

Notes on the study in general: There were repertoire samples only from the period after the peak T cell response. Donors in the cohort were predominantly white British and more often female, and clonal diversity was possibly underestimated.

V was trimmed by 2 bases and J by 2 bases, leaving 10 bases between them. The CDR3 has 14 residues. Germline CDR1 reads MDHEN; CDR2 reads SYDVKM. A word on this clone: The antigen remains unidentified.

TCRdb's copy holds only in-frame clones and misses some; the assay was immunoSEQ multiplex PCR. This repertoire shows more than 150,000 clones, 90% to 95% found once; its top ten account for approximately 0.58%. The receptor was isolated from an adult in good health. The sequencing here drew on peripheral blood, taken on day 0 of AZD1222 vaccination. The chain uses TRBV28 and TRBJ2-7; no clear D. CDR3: CASSLNVATYEQYF. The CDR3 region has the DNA TGTGCCAGCAGTTTAAACGTGGCGACCTACGAGCAGTACTTC.